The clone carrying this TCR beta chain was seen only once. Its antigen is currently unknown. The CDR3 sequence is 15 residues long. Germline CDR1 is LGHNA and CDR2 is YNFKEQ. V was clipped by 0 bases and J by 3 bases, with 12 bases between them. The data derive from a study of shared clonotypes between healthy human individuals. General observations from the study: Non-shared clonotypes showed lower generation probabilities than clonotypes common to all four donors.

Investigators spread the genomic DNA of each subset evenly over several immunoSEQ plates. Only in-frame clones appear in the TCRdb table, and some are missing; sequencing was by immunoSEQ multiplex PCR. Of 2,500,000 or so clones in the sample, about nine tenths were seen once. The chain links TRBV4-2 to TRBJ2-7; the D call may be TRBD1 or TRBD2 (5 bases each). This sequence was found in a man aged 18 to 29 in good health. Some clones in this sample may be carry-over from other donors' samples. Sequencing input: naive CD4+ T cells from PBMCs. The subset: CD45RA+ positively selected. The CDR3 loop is CASSQEGGRDYEQYF. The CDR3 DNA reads TGTGCCAGCAGCCAAGAAGGAGGCAGGGACTACGAGCAGTACTTC.